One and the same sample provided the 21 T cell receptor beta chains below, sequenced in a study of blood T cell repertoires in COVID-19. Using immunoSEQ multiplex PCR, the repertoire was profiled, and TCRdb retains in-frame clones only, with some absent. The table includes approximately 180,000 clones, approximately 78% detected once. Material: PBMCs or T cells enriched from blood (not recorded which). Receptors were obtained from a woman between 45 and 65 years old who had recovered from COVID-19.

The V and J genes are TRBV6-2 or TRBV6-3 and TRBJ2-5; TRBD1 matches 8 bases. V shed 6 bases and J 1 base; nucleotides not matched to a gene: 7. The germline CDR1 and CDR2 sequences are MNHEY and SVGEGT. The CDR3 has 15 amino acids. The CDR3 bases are TGTGCCAGCAGCTTAATGGGGACAGGCCAAGAGACCCAGTACTTC. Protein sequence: CASSLMGTGQETQYF.

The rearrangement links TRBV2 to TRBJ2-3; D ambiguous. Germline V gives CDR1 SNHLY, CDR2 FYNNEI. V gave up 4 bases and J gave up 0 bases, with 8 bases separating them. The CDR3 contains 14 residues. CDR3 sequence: CASSGSLSTDTQYF. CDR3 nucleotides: TGTGCCAGCAGTGGGAGTCTTAGCACAGATACGCAGTATTTT.

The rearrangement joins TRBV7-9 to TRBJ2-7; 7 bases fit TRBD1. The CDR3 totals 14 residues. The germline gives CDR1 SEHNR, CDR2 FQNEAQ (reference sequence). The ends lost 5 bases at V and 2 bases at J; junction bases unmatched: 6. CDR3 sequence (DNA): TGTGCCAGCAGCCCAAGACAGGGCCCCTACGAGCAGTACTTC. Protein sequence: CASSPRQGPYEQYF. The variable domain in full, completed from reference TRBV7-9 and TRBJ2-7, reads DTGVSQNPRHKITKRGQNVTFRCDPISEHNRLYWYRQTLGQGPEFLTYFQNEAQLEKSRLLSDRFSAERPKGSFSTLEIQRTEQGDSAMYLCASSPRQGPYEQYFGPGTRLTVT.

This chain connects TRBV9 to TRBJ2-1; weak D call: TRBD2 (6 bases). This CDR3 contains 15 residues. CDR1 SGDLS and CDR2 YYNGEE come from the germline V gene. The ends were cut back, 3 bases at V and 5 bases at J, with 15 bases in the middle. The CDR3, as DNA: TGTGCCAGCAGCGCGGGACTGACGGCAAACAATGAGCAGTTCTTC. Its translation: CASSAGLTANNEQFF.

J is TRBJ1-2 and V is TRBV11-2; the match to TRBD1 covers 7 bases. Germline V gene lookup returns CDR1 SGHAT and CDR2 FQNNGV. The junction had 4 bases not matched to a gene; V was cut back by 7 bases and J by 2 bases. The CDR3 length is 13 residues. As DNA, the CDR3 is TGTGCCAGCACCCGACAGGGAAACTATGGCTACACCTTC. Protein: CASTRQGNYGYTF. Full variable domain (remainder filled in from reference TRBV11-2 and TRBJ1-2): EAGVAQSPRYKIIEKRQSVAFWCNPISGHATLYWYQQILGQGPKLLIQFQNNGVVDDSQLPKDRFSAERLKGVDSTLKIQPAKLEDSAVYLCASTRQGNYGYTFGSGTRLTVV.

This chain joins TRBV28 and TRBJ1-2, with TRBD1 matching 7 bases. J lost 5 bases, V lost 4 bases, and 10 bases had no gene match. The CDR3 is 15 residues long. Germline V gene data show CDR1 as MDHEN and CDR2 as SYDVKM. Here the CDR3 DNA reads TGTGCCAGCAGTTCTGCTTCGACAGGGCGGTATGGCTACACCTTC. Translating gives CASSSASTGRYGYTF.

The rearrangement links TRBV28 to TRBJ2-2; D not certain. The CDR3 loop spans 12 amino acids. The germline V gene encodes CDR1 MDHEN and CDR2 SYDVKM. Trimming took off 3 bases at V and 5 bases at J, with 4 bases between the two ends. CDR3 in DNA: TGTGCCAGCAGTTTTATGACCGGGGAGCTGTTTTTT. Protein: CASSFMTGELFF.

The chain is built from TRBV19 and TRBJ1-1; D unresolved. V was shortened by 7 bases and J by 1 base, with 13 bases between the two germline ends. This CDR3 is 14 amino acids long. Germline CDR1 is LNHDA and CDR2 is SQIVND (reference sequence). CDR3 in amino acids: CASTQPAGNTEAFF. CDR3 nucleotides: TGTGCCAGTACGCAACCAGCGGGGAACACTGAAGCTTTCTTT.

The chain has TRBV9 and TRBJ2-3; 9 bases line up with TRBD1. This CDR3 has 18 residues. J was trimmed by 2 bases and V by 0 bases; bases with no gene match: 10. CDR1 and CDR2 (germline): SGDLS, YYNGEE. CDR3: CASSVAAWGQGATDTQYF. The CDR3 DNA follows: TGTGCCAGCAGCGTAGCCGCATGGGGACAGGGAGCCACAGATACGCAGTATTTT.

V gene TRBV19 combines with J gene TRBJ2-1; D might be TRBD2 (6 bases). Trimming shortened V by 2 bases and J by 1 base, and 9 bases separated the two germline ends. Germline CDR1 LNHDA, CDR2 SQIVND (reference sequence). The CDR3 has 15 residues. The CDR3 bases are TGTGCCAGTAGTATAAGCGGACTATCCTACAATGAGCAGTTCTTC. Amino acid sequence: CASSISGLSYNEQFF.

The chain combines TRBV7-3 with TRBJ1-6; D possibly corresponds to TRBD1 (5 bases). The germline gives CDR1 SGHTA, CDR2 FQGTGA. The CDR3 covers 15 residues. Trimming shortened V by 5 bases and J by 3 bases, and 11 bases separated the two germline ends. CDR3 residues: CASSLGGGYNSPLHF. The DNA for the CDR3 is TGTGCCAGCAGCCTTGGGGGGGGCTATAATTCACCCCTCCACTTT.

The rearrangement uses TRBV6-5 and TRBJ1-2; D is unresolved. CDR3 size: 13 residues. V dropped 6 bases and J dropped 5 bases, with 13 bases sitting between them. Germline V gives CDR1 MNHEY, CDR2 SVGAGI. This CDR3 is CASRDGRGYGYTF. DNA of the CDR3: TGTGCCAGCAGAGACGGAAGAGGGTATGGCTACACCTTC.

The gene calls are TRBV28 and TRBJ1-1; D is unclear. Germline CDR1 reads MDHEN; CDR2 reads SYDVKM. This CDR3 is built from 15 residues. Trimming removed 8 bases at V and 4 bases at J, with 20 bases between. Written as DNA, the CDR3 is TGTGCCAGCTTCCCGGGCCAGCGGTTGAGCACTGAAGCTTTCTTT. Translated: CASFPGQRLSTEAFF.

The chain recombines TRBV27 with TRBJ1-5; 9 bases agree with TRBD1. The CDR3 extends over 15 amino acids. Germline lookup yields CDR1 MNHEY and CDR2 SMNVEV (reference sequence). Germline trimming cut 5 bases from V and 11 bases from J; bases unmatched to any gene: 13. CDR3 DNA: TGTGCCAGCAGTCCATGGGACAGGGCGTTATCGGCCCAGCATTTT. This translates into CASSPWDRALSAQHF.

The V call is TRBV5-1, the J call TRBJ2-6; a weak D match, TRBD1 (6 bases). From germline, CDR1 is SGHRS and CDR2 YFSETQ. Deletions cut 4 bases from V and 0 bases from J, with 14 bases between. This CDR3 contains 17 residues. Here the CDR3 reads CASSPAPRGSGANVLTF. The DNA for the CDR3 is TGCGCCAGCAGCCCCGCCCCCAGGGGCTCTGGGGCCAACGTCCTGACTTTC.

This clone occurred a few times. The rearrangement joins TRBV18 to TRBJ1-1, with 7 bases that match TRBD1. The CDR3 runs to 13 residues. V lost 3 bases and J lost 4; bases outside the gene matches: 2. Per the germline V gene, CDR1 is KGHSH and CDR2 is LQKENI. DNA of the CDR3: TGTGCCAGCTCACCGGCAGGGGGCACTGAAGCTTTCTTT. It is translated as CASSPAGGTEAFF.

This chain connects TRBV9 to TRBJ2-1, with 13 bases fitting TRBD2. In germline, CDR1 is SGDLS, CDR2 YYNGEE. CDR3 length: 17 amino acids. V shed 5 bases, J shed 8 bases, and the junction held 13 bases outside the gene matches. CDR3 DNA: TGTGCCAGCAGTCTAAAGGGACTAGCGGGAAATTACGATGAGCAGTTCTTC. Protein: CASSLKGLAGNYDEQFF.

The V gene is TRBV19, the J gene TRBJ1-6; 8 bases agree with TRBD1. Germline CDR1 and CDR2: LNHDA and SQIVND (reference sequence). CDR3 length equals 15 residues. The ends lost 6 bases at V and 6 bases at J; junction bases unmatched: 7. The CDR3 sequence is CASSPGQGGNSPLHF. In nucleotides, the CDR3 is TGTGCCAGTAGCCCCGGACAGGGCGGTAATTCACCCCTCCACTTT. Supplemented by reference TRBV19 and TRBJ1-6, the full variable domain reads DGGITQSPKYLFRKEGQNVTLSCEQNLNHDAMYWYRQDPGQGLRLIYYSQIVNDFQKGDIAEGYSVSREKKESFPLTVTSAQKNPTAFYLCASSPGQGGNSPLHFGNGTRLTVT.

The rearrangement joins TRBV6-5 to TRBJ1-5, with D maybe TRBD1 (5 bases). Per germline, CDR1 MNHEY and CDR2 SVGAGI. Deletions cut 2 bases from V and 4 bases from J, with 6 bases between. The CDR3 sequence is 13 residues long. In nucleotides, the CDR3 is TGTGCCAGCAGTTACCAGGGAAATCAGCCCCAGCATTTT. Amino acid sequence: CASSYQGNQPQHF.

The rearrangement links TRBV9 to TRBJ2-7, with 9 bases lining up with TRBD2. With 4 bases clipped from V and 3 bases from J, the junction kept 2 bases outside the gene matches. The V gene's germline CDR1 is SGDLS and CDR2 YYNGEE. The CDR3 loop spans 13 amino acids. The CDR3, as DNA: TGTGCCAGCAGCCCTAGCGGGAACTACGAGCAGTACTTC. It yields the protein CASSPSGNYEQYF.

The CDR3 reads CASSPQSGPGQPQHF. DNA of the CDR3: TGTGCCAGCAGCCCCCAATCAGGGCCTGGTCAGCCCCAGCATTTT. This chain uses TRBV7-2 with TRBJ1-5; maybe TRBD1 (5 bases). The CDR3 loop spans 15 amino acids. The V gene lost 5 bases and the J gene lost 6 bases, with 17 bases spanning the gap. CDR1 and CDR2 from the germline V gene are SGHTA and FQGNSA.